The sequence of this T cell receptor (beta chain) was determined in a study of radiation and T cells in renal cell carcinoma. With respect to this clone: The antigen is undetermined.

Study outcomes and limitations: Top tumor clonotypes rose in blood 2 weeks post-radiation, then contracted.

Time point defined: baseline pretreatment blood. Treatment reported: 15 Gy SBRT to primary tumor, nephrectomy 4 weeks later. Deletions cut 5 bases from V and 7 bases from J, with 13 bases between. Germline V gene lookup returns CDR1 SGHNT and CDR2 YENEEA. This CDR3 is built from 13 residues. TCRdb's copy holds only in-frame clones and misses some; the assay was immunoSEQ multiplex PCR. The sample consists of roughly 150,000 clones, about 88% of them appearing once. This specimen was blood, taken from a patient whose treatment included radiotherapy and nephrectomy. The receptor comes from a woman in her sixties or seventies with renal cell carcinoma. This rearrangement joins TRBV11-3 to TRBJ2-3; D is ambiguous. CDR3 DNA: TGTGCCAGCAGCCTCCTTGGAAAACATACGCAGTATTTT. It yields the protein CASSLLGKHTQYF.